This TCR beta chain was found in a study of blood T cell repertoires in COVID-19. As for the study in general: Specimens from acute and convalescent COVID-19 originated in the United States, Italy and Spain.

Authors' processing steps: How many nucleated cells were present was estimated from reference gene primer amplification. Generated by immunoSEQ multiplex PCR, the TCRdb table keeps only in-frame clones and is missing some. The V and J calls and clone size are taken from that table; D and trimming were inferred from the DNA. The repertoire has around 46,000 clones, about 89% of them found once; the top ten carry about 15%. The sample comprised peripheral blood. This clonotype was sampled from a man aged 55 to 70 with active or convalescent COVID-19.

The CDR3 coding sequence is TGTGCCAGCAGCCGGGGTTCGAGTTTAAATGAGCAGTTCTTC. Its protein is CASSRGSSLNEQFF. The chain is built from TRBV11-2 and TRBJ2-1; the D gene is possibly TRBD2 (5 bases). Germline values: CDR1 SGHAT, CDR2 FQNNGV. The CDR3 spans 14 residues. The V and J ends lost 5 bases and 7 bases respectively, with 15 bases between them.